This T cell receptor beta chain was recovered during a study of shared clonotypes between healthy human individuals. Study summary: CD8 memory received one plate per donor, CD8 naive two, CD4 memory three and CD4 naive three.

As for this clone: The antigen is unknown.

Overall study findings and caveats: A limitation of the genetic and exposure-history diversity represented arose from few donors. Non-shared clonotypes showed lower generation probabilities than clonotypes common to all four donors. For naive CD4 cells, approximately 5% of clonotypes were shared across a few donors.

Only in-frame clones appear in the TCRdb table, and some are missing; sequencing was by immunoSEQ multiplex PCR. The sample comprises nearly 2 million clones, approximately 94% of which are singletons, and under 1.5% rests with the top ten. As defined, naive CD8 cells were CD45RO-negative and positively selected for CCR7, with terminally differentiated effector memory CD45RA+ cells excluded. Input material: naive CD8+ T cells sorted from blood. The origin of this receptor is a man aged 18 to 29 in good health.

The CDR3 DNA sequence: TGTGCCAGCAGCTGCCTTCACACAGGCTTGACCGGGGAGCTGTTTTTT. It encodes CASSCLHTGLTGELFF. V is TRBV21-1 and J is TRBJ2-2; the D call of TRBD1 is as the table states it, not checked on the DNA. TRBV21-1 is assigned pseudogene status. This CDR3 comprises 16 residues.